This TCR beta chain emerged from a study of shared clonotypes between healthy human individuals. Overall study context: The cohort comprised a couple of women and a few men. Their ages spanned 18 to 49 years. Study-level results: Donors were few, which limited the genetic and exposure-history diversity represented. Shared across four donors were 4% to 6% of the naive CD4 clonotypes.

The test was conducted at deep level. Sequencing used immunoSEQ multiplex PCR; TCRdb keeps in-frame clones, though not all of them. The top ten hold around 0.11% of the sample, which has about 590,000 clones, just under 97% seen once. Naive CD8 cells, CD45RO-negative and positively selected for CCR7, excluded terminally differentiated effector memory CD45RA+ cells. In regard to this clone: Its target is not known.

From germline, CDR1 is MNHEY and CDR2 SVGAGI. This CDR3 comprises 13 residues. V was cut by 4 bases and J by 0 bases, with 7 bases left in between. The source is a woman younger than 45 in good health. V gene TRBV6-5 combines with J gene TRBJ2-7, with D possibly matching TRBD2 (5 bases). The sample was naive CD8+ T cells sorted from blood. CDR3 in DNA: TGTGCCAGCAGTTTTGGGAGCTCCTACGAGCAGTACTTC. This gives the protein CASSFGSSYEQYF.